This entry lists 7 T cell receptor beta chains sequenced from one sample in a study of cytomegalovirus exposure and HLA in healthy donors. PCR used 60 Vbeta primers and 13 Jbeta primers. The data were produced by immunoSEQ multiplex PCR, yet TCRdb's version contains in-frame clones alone and is incomplete. The sample consists of about 110,000 clones, around 76% of them appearing once. Sequenced: PBMCs. These receptors all come from a woman aged 50 to 60 in good health and CMV-seropositive.

Worth noting for this clone: The junction differs from germline at one of its ends, possibly a read error. The V and J genes are TRBV7-7 and TRBJ2-2, with a weak D call TRBD2 (6 bases). The CDR3 loop spans 14 amino acids. The germline V gene has CDR1 SSHAT and CDR2 FNYEAQ (reference sequence). The CDR3 reads CASSLTGETGELFF. The CDR3 region has the DNA TGTGCTAGCAGCTTAACGGGGGAAACCGGGGAGCTGTTTTTT.

The V gene is TRBV21-1, the J gene TRBJ1-2; the table's D call, TRBD1, has no DNA check behind it. TRBV21-1 counts as a pseudogene. The CDR3 totals 15 residues. CDR3 amino acids: CASSKGTARNYGYTF. The CDR3 nucleotides are TGTGCCAGCAGCAAAGGGACAGCTAGAAACTATGGCTACACCTTC.

This clone was picked up a small number of times. The CDR3 loop reads CASSLGGQNFEAFF. The CDR3 DNA follows: TGTGCCAGCAGCTTAGGCGGACAGAACTTTGAAGCTTTCTTT. The chain couples TRBV11-3 to TRBJ1-1, with a tentative D call TRBD1 (6 bases). Trimming removed 1 base at V and 7 bases at J, with 13 bases between. Looked up from germline, CDR1 is SGHNT and CDR2 is YENEEA. The CDR3 has 14 amino acids.

The rearrangement uses TRBV6-4 and TRBJ2-1, with 11 bases that match TRBD2. Trimming cost V 2 bases and J 6 bases; bases outside gene matches: 0. This CDR3 contains 14 residues. CDR1 is MRHNA and CDR2 is SNTAGT in the germline V gene. The CDR3, as DNA: TGTGCCAGCAGTGACGGACTAGCGGGCAATGAGCAGTTCTTC. Protein sequence: CASSDGLAGNEQFF.

This clone has just a few counts. The chain links TRBV4-3 to TRBJ2-5; TRBD2 is a possible D gene (5 bases). The J call is doubtful: the DNA matches TRBJ2-7 better. This CDR3 is built from 16 residues. The germline V gene has CDR1 LGHNA and CDR2 YSLEER. This CDR3 reads CASSHGARGRAYEQYF. The CDR3 DNA reads TGCGCCAGCAGCCACGGTGCCCGGGGAAGGGCCTACGAGCAGTACTTC.

This chain links TRBV11-2 with TRBJ1-2; 7 bases line up with TRBD1. Germline V gives CDR1 SGHAT, CDR2 FQNNGV. The CDR3 runs 14 residues. J lost 4 bases, V lost 3 bases, and 5 bases had no gene match. CDR3 amino acids: CASSFDRAGYGYTF. The DNA for the CDR3 is TGTGCCAGCAGCTTCGACAGGGCGGGCTATGGCTACACCTTC.

In the case of this clone: Different DNA sequences within this sample yield the same CDR3. The V gene is TRBV7-9, the J gene TRBJ1-5; a possible D gene is TRBD1 (5 bases). V shed 0 bases and J shed 7 bases, with 13 bases lying between them. The CDR3 runs to 15 residues. Germline V gene sequence: CDR1 SEHNR, CDR2 FQNEAQ (reference sequence). The CDR3 is CASSLAAGGGQPQHF. For the CDR3, the DNA is TGTGCCAGCAGCTTAGCGGCCGGGGGTGGGCAGCCCCAGCATTTT.